One sample yielded the 28 T cell receptor beta chains listed below, sequenced in a study of blood T cell repertoires in COVID-19. Generated by immunoSEQ multiplex PCR, the TCRdb table keeps only in-frame clones and is missing some. The table shows about 74,000 clones, with 85% to 90% occurring only once. The sample consisted of peripheral blood. The receptors derive from a woman of 80 years or more with active or convalescent COVID-19.

The chain links TRBV5-1 to TRBJ2-3, with 11 bases fitting TRBD2. Germline V gene data show CDR1 as SGHRS and CDR2 as YFSETQ. Trimming removed 4 bases from V and 4 bases from J; junction bases left unmatched: 17. The CDR3 sequence is 19 residues long. The CDR3 protein is CASSATVAGGPSFADTQYF. CDR3 bases: TGCGCCAGCAGCGCGACTGTAGCGGGAGGGCCCTCTTTCGCAGATACGCAGTATTTT.

The CDR3 DNA follows: TGTGCCAGCTCTCCTGTGGGGCGGGGGGGCTTAGATACGCAGTATTTT. Protein product: CASSPVGRGGLDTQYF. This chain uses TRBV27 with TRBJ2-3; 9 bases are a match to TRBD2. The germline CDR1 and CDR2 sequences are MNHEY and SMNVEV (reference sequence). This CDR3 region has 16 residues. J was trimmed by 5 bases and V by 8 bases; bases with no gene match: 14.

The chain combines TRBV6-1 with TRBJ2-7; 7 nucleotides match TRBD1. CDR3 length: 13 residues. Germline V gene sequence: CDR1 MNHNS, CDR2 SASEGT. Germline trimming cut 6 bases from V and 5 bases from J; bases unmatched to any gene: 7. The CDR3 loop reads CASSLDRAHEQYF. CDR3 DNA sequence: TGTGCCAGCAGCTTAGACAGGGCCCACGAGCAGTACTTC.

This chain links TRBV15 with TRBJ1-2, with 7 bases matching TRBD1. The CDR3 contains 14 residues. CDR1 and CDR2 (germline): LNHNV, YYDKDF (reference sequence). V gave up 0 bases and J gave up 5 bases; unmatched junction bases: 3. CDR3 loop: CATSRDGTAYGYTF. In DNA, the CDR3 is TGTGCCACCAGCAGAGACGGGACAGCATATGGCTACACCTTC.

This chain connects TRBV4-1 to TRBJ1-2; D is undetermined. Germline CDR1 is MGHRA and CDR2 is YSYEKL. Trimming left V 2 bases short and J 1 base short, with 29 bases between. The CDR3 is made up of 21 amino acids. The CDR3 DNA is TGCGCCAGCAGCCAAATCGCCAACGTTCGGCCCCGTGGCGCGGATAACTATGGCTACACCTTC. Translation: CASSQIANVRPRGADNYGYTF.

The chain uses TRBV10-3 and TRBJ2-5; 7 bases fit TRBD2. The CDR3 consists of 13 residues. The germline gives CDR1 ENHRY, CDR2 SYGVKD. Germline trimming cut 7 bases from V and 3 bases from J; bases unmatched to any gene: 5. For the CDR3, the DNA is TGTGCCATCAAAGCCAGCGGGGAAGAGACCCAGTACTTC. Translation: CAIKASGEETQYF.

The chain links TRBV5-6 to TRBJ1-2; TRBD1 agrees at 8 bases. J lost 7 bases, V lost 2 bases, and 7 bases had no gene match. There are 14 residues in the CDR3. The germline V gene has CDR1 SGHDT and CDR2 YYEEEE. CDR3 sequence (DNA): TGTGCCAGCAGCTTACCAGGGGGCGGTGGTGGCTACACCTTC. Residues: CASSLPGGGGGYTF.

This chain connects TRBV5-1 to TRBJ1-4; no reliable D call. The germline gives CDR1 SGHRS, CDR2 YFSETQ. There are 14 residues in the CDR3. Trimming cost V 0 bases and J 5 bases, with 8 bases left between them. This chain's CDR3 is CASSLGHQNEKLFF. In DNA, the CDR3 is TGCGCCAGCAGCTTGGGACACCAGAATGAAAAACTGTTTTTT. The whole variable domain, filled in from reference TRBV5-1 and TRBJ1-4, reads KAGVTQTPRYLIKTRGQQVTLSCSPISGHRSVSWYQQTPGQGLQFLFEYFSETQRNKGNFPGRFSGRQFSNSRSEMNVSTLELGDSALYLCASSLGHQNEKLFFGSGTQLSVL.

The chain combines TRBV4-3 with TRBJ2-2, with D perhaps matching TRBD1 (7 bases). Germline assignment: CDR1 LGHNA and CDR2 YSLEER. V lost 1 base and J 4 bases, leaving 10 bases between the germline ends. There are 15 residues in the CDR3. The CDR3 nucleotides are TGCGCCAGCAGCCAAGTTCAGGGGGGCACCGGGGAGCTGTTTTTT. This codes for CASSQVQGGTGELFF.

The J gene is TRBJ2-2, the V gene TRBV19, with TRBD1 as a possible D gene (6 bases). CDR1 LNHDA and CDR2 SQIVND come from the germline V gene (reference sequence). The CDR3 length is 13 residues. Trimming pared 7 bases from V and 4 bases from J, leaving 10 bases between. CDR3 protein: CASNRATTGELFF. CDR3 in DNA: TGTGCCAGTAACAGGGCTACCACCGGGGAGCTGTTTTTT.

In the case of this clone: At one end the junction does not follow the germline gene, possibly because of a read error. The chain employs TRBV9 and TRBJ1-2; D unresolved. The CDR3 runs 13 residues. Per the germline V gene, CDR1 is SGDLS and CDR2 is YYNGEE. Here the CDR3 reads CASRNSLNCGYTF. CDR3 DNA: TGTGCCAGCAGGAACAGCCTTAACTGTGGCTACACCTTC.

A single count supports this clone. The gene calls are TRBV2 and TRBJ2-7, with D possibly being TRBD2 (5 bases). Germline-derived CDR1 and CDR2 are SNHLY and FYNNEI. V lost 11 bases and J 0 bases, leaving 20 bases between the germline ends. The CDR3 totals 15 residues. The CDR3 DNA reads TGTGCCGTCAACGGAGCGGCGCATAACTCCTACGAGCAGTACTTC. Protein product: CAVNGAAHNSYEQYF.

The chain joins TRBV6-5 to TRBJ1-1; D is perhaps TRBD1 (5 bases). The CDR3 runs 12 residues. Germline V gene lookup returns CDR1 MNHEY and CDR2 SVGAGI. The V and J ends lost 6 bases and 2 bases respectively, with 7 bases between them. CDR3 nucleotide sequence: TGTGCCAGCAGGGACACCAACACTGAAGCTTTCTTT. It is translated as CASRDTNTEAFF.

This chain connects TRBV2 to TRBJ1-5, with 7 bases that match TRBD1. After removal of 6 bases from V and 1 base from J, the junction contained 9 bases not matched to a gene. The germline gives CDR1 SNHLY, CDR2 FYNNEI. This CDR3 has 16 residues. The CDR3 loop reads CASSPTRQGSNQPQHF. The CDR3 DNA reads TGTGCCAGCAGCCCCACCCGACAGGGAAGCAATCAGCCCCAGCATTTT.

The chain combines TRBV5-1 with TRBJ1-4; no clear D. The ends were cut back, 1 base at V and 3 bases at J, with 16 bases in the middle. Germline lookup yields CDR1 SGHRS and CDR2 YFSETQ. This CDR3 is 17 amino acids long. The CDR3: CASSLFGSSRANEKLFF. The CDR3 DNA follows: TGCGCCAGCAGCTTGTTTGGATCTTCCCGGGCTAATGAAAAACTGTTTTTT.

The chain links TRBV24-1 to TRBJ2-6; a weak D match, TRBD2 (5 bases). Trimming took 3 bases from V and 3 from J, leaving 11 bases between them. This CDR3 is built from 16 residues. The germline gives CDR1 KGHDR, CDR2 SFDVKD. The CDR3 loop is CATSDRKGDGANVLTF. In DNA, the CDR3 is TGTGCCACCAGTGATCGGAAGGGAGATGGGGCCAACGTCCTGACTTTC.

The V and J genes are TRBV7-2 and TRBJ2-7; D unresolved. The CDR3 consists of 13 residues. V gave up 1 base and J gave up 5 bases, with 9 bases separating them. Germline-derived CDR1 and CDR2 are SGHTA and FQGNSA. The CDR3 region has the DNA TGTGCCAGCAGCTTAGTTATCCTAGACGAGCAGTACTTC. This codes for CASSLVILDEQYF.

V gene TRBV4-3 combines with J gene TRBJ2-3, with TRBD2 identical over 15 bases. Losses at the gene ends were 3 bases for V and 3 bases for J; bases not matched to a gene: 4. The CDR3 has 17 amino acids. Germline V gene lookup returns CDR1 LGHNA and CDR2 YSLEER. The chain's CDR3 is CASSQAGLAGGTDTQYF. DNA for the CDR3: TGCGCCAGCAGCCAGGCGGGACTAGCGGGAGGAACAGATACGCAGTATTTT.

The chain is built from TRBV7-9 and TRBJ2-4; a weak D match, TRBD2 (6 bases). Trimming removed 5 bases at V and 8 bases at J, with 16 bases between. CDR1 is SEHNR, CDR2 FQNEAQ, per germline (reference sequence). This CDR3 region has 14 residues. CDR3 protein: CASSPRGPGYIQYF. CDR3 in DNA: TGTGCCAGCAGCCCGCGGGGCCCCGGGTACATTCAGTACTTC.

This clone was seen only a few times. This CDR3 reads CASSYTAVGQPQHF. CDR3 DNA sequence: TGTGCCAGCAGTTACACAGCCGTAGGCCAGCCCCAGCATTTT. J is TRBJ1-5 and V is TRBV6-5; D not certain. Germline CDR1 and CDR2: MNHEY and SVGAGI. The V end was cut by 2 bases, the J end by 7 bases, with 12 bases between. This CDR3 is 14 amino acids long.

The V gene is TRBV5-5, the J gene TRBJ2-7, with TRBD1 as a possible D gene (6 bases). This CDR3 comprises 14 residues. The germline V gene has CDR1 SGHKS and CDR2 YYEKEE (reference sequence). The ends were cut back, 1 base at V and 0 bases at J, with 8 bases in the middle. The CDR3 spells CASSLLGHSYEQYF. The CDR3 bases are TGTGCCAGCAGCTTGCTGGGACACTCCTACGAGCAGTACTTC.

The chain uses TRBV19 and TRBJ1-1, with 7 nucleotides matching TRBD1. Germline assignment: CDR1 LNHDA and CDR2 SQIVND (reference sequence). This CDR3 has 15 amino acids. Trimming cost V 5 bases and J 1 base; bases outside gene matches: 7. As DNA, the CDR3 is TGTGCCAGTAGTTCCAACAGGGGCAAGAACACTGAAGCTTTCTTT. Its translation is CASSSNRGKNTEAFF.

The chain links TRBV11-3 to TRBJ1-6; unclear D gene. Trimming took off 5 bases at V and 7 bases at J, with 15 bases between the two ends. This CDR3 region has 15 residues. Germline values: CDR1 SGHNT, CDR2 YENEEA. The CDR3 protein is CASSPSRGGNSPLHF. The CDR3 DNA is TGTGCCAGCAGCCCGTCGCGGGGAGGAAATTCACCCCTCCACTTT.

The chain employs TRBV5-6 and TRBJ2-7, with TRBD1 identical over 7 bases. CDR3 length: 16 amino acids. V trimming: 4 bases; J trimming: 2 bases; junction bases outside the gene matches: 12. The V gene's germline CDR1 is SGHDT and CDR2 YYEEEE. Here the CDR3 reads CASSPDGAGGAYEQYF. CDR3 nucleotides: TGTGCCAGCAGCCCCGACGGGGCAGGGGGAGCCTACGAGCAGTACTTC.

This CDR3 is CASSPSANGETQYF. DNA of the CDR3: TGTGCCAGCTCACCCTCCGCAAACGGGGAGACGCAGTATTTT. V usage is TRBV18 and J usage is TRBJ2-3; D possibly corresponds to TRBD2 (5 bases). CDR1 KGHSH and CDR2 LQKENI come from the germline V gene. V dropped 3 bases and J dropped 9 bases, with 16 bases sitting between them. The CDR3 covers 14 residues.

The V gene is TRBV5-8, the J gene TRBJ2-2, with 12 positions matching TRBD1. The junction had 5 bases not matched to a gene; V was cut back by 5 bases and J by 3 bases. The CDR3 totals 16 residues. Germline CDR1 SGHTS, CDR2 YDEGEE. CDR3 sequence (DNA): TGTGCCAGCAGACGGGACAGGGGGCGAGACACCGGGGAGCTGTTTTTT. Its translation: CASRRDRGRDTGELFF. The variable domain in full, with the rest retrieved from reference TRBV5-8 and TRBJ2-2, is EAGVTQSPTHLIKTRGQQATLRCSPISGHTSVYWYQQALGLGLQFLLWYDEGEERNRGNFPPRFSGRQFPNYSSELNVNALELEDSALYLCASRRDRGRDTGELFFGEGSRLTVL.

This sequence joins TRBV10-3 and TRBJ2-7; 7 bases align to TRBD1. Germline V gives CDR1 ENHRY, CDR2 SYGVKD. There are 14 residues in the CDR3. Germline trimming cut 6 bases from V and 1 base from J; bases unmatched to any gene: 6. CDR3 DNA sequence: TGTGCCATCAGCCAGACAGGGCGGTCCTACGAGCAGTACTTC. As protein: CAISQTGRSYEQYF.

V usage is TRBV18 and J usage is TRBJ2-3, with TRBD2 matching 15 bases. Per the germline V gene, CDR1 is KGHSH and CDR2 is LQKENI. Unmatched junction bases numbered 10, after V lost 3 bases and J lost 6 bases. CDR3 length: 18 residues. The CDR3 spells CASSPPGLAGGSGDTQYF. CDR3 nucleotides: TGTGCCAGCTCACCTCCGGGACTAGCGGGAGGAAGTGGGGATACGCAGTATTTT.